This TCR beta chain was observed in a study of Ad26.COV2.S vaccination and SARS-CoV-2 variants. CDR3 length equals 13 residues. V lost 4 bases, J lost 4 bases, and 10 bases lay in between. Germline V gives CDR1 MNHEY, CDR2 SVGAGI. The treatment is: some 19 received Ad26.COV2.S at low or high dose, single or two shots; roughly five received placebo; per-sample allocation not given. Specimen acquisition occurred on day 63 following the initial vaccine or placebo injection. TCRdb's copy holds only in-frame clones and misses some; the assay was immunoSEQ multiplex PCR. The sample holds about 320,000 clones, about 82% seen once.

The origin of this receptor is a person between 18 and 59 years old who received the Ad26.COV2.S COVID-19 vaccine or a placebo. Source: peripheral blood, taken in a trial of Ad26.COV2.S vaccine versus placebo. This rearrangement joins TRBV6-5 to TRBJ1-2, with D unclear. The CDR3 is CASSSASPYGYTF. DNA of the CDR3: TGTGCCAGCAGTTCGGCAAGTCCCTATGGCTACACCTTC.